This record concerns one T cell receptor (beta chain) sequence. This receptor's antigen is unknown. No base qualities exist here, and no much larger clone lies one base off it. These data come from a study of blood T cell repertoires in COVID-19 (dated by TCRdb to between 2020 and 2021). Background for the entire study: The collaborator samples originated in the United States, Italy and Spain and spanned the acute and convalescent phases of COVID-19. The prospective study material was composed of cDNA or gDNA derived from T cells, B-cell-depleted T cells, or PBMCs. Subjects who had been exposed to COVID-19, were actively infected with it, or had recovered from it provided the deeply sampled blood TCRbeta repertoires that made up the dataset. The repertoires were released in a freely available public database intended as a resource for research on the immune response to SARS-CoV-2. Samples were obtained from the ongoing ImmuneRACE study (first 160 participants) and from about 1,300 subjects provided by 6 global collaborators. Sample metadata almost always included a de-identified subject ID, COVID-19 status, age in years and sex. HLA class I and class II types, where available, came from metadata supplied by the sample provider rather than from assay-based typing.

In Seattle, one collaborating source enrolled patients while the infection was active and tracked those patients longitudinally over the course of disease. Each collaborating institution followed its own protocols to collect whole blood in K2EDTA tubes. For TCRbeta analysis, collaborators shipped samples as frozen whole blood, isolated PBMCs, or DNA extracted from either of those sample types. Study-level results and caveats: Clinical and demographic metadata were provided uncurated, with the amount varying by source and participant.

The cysteine opens and the phenylalanine closes a CDR3 of 10 amino acids. The only DNA kept is the CDR3, 30 bases in frame from the first base. Trimming costs V 2 bases and J 10 bases, and their ends lie 8 bases apart. Per the germline V gene (reference sequence), DFQATT is the CDR1 and SNEGSKA is the CDR2. The immunoSEQ Assay, a bias-controlled multiplex PCR, was used to amplify TCRbeta CDR3 regions from genomic DNA. The authors' analysis ran thus. The number of nucleated cells in each sample was estimated by amplification of reference gene primers within the assay. Sequence reads were collapsed and filtered to measure the absolute abundance of every unique TCRbeta CDR3 rearrangement. Productive Simpson clonality was computed per sample as the square root of Simpson's diversity index over productive rearrangements. The source is immuneACCESS, and TCRdb retained only in-frame sequences with V and J called. Part of the clones is not carried over; for the studies checked, unresolved V genes explain less than half of this, and the remainder is unexplained. That table furnishes V, J and clone size, whereas the DNA furnished D and trimming. The sample contains tens of thousands of clones, 70% to 80% of them found a single time. The ten largest clones represent 2% to 2.5% of the sample.

This sequence was found in a man aged 65 to 85 with COVID-19, enrolled during active disease. Material: peripheral blood. The rearrangement joined TRBV20-1 to TRBJ2-5; the best D guess is TRBD1, with 5 bases matching. The CDR3 reads CSARLTDQYF. The DNA sequence reads TGCAGTGCTAGACTGACAGACCAGTACTTC.